This T cell receptor (beta chain) was captured by sequencing in a study of T cells in Graves' hyperthyroidism and ophthalmopathy. TCR beta CDR3 region amplification was performed from RNA transcripts. RT-PCR in the first round (using the HTBI primer set) targeted the TCR CDR3. MiXCR, run by TCRdb on the multiplex PCR reads, gives a single entry per CDR3 protein. The sample lists around 290,000 distinct CDR3 sequences, 12% to 15% occurring once. This clonotype occurred a few times. Antigen specificity is unknown. In making diagnoses, clinical symptoms, serum thyroxine and TRAb, thyroid ultrasound and orbital computed tomography were all used. Study results and limitations: Most expanded thyroid clonotypes above 0.001 recurred in blood.

This clonotype originated in a woman aged 40 to 50 with Graves' hyperthyroidism. The source material was blood.

The DNA of the CDR3 is TGTGCCACCAGCAGGAGCTGGTCTGAGCAGTTCTTC. Amino acids: CATSRSWSEQFF. The rearrangement uses TRBV15 and TRBJ2-1; no clear D. The CDR3 length is 12 residues. CDR1 is LNHNV and CDR2 is YYDKDF in the germline V gene (reference sequence). Between the trimmed V and J ends, which lost 3 bases and 9 bases, there was a span of 9 bases.